This passage covers 29 T cell receptor beta chains from one sample sequenced in a study of cytomegalovirus exposure and HLA in healthy donors. With 60 Vbeta and 13 Jbeta primers, the PCR was carried out. TCRdb's copy holds only in-frame clones and misses some; the assay was immunoSEQ multiplex PCR. The data show some 240,000 clones, with approximately 91% seen just once and about 1.7% held by the top ten. Sequenced sample: PBMCs. The receptor set was obtained from a girl aged 2 to 9 in good health and CMV-seronegative.

J is TRBJ2-4 and V is TRBV6-6, with D tentatively TRBD1 (5 bases). With 0 bases removed from V and 6 bases from J, the gap between germline ends came to 9 bases. The CDR3 consists of 14 residues. Germline V gene data show CDR1 as MNHNY and CDR2 as SVGAGI (reference sequence). CDR3 sequence (DNA): TGTGCCAGCAGTTACTCCCAGACAGTAAACATTCAGTACTTC. Protein sequence: CASSYSQTVNIQYF.

This chain links TRBV5-1 with TRBJ2-3; the D is unclear. There are 11 residues in the CDR3. Germline assignment: CDR1 SGHRS and CDR2 YFSETQ. V shed 3 bases and J shed 4 bases, with 3 bases lying between them. The CDR3 here is CASSYSDTQYF. CDR3 in DNA: TGCGCCAGCAGCTACTCAGATACGCAGTATTTT. Variable domain in full (rest from reference TRBV5-1 and TRBJ2-3): KAGVTQTPRYLIKTRGQQVTLSCSPISGHRSVSWYQQTPGQGLQFLFEYFSETQRNKGNFPGRFSGRQFSNSRSEMNVSTLELGDSALYLCASSYSDTQYFGPGTRLTVL.

Worth noting for this clone: The same CDR3 is also encoded by other DNA sequences in this sample. The J gene is TRBJ2-5, the V gene TRBV2; TRBD2 matches 7 bases. J gave up 1 base and V 4 bases, and 3 bases lay outside the gene matches. Looked up from germline, CDR1 is SNHLY and CDR2 is FYNNEI. CDR3 length: 14 amino acids. CDR3 in amino acids: CASSGSSGQETQYF. The DNA for the CDR3 is TGTGCCAGCAGTGGGTCTAGCGGCCAAGAGACCCAGTACTTC.

This clone was detected only a few times. This chain uses TRBV6-1 with TRBJ2-2; 7 bases fit TRBD1. V shed 6 bases and J 3 bases; nucleotides not matched to a gene: 4. The CDR3 is 14 amino acids. Germline CDR1 is MNHNS and CDR2 is SASEGT. CDR3 residues: CASSGDSYTGELFF. CDR3 nucleotide sequence: TGTGCCAGCAGCGGGGACAGCTACACCGGGGAGCTGTTTTTT.

In its sample, this clone was seen once. The rearrangement joins TRBV10-3 to TRBJ1-1, with TRBD1 identical over 7 bases. The CDR3 is 12 residues long. Germline V gene data show CDR1 as ENHRY and CDR2 as SYGVKD. V shed 10 bases and J 1 base; nucleotides not matched to a gene: 3. DNA of the CDR3: TGTGCCACGGGACAGACGAACACTGAAGCTTTCTTT. It translates to CATGQTNTEAFF.

The genes are TRBV18 and TRBJ2-6; no firm D call. Looked up from germline, CDR1 is KGHSH and CDR2 is LQKENI. Trimming took off 5 bases at V and 0 bases at J, with 17 bases between the two ends. There are 18 residues in the CDR3. For the CDR3, the DNA is TGTGCCAGCTCAAGGATAGATGGCGGAGACTCTGGGGCCAACGTCCTGACTTTC. Its protein is CASSRIDGGDSGANVLTF.

The chain carries TRBV29-1 and TRBJ1-2; 8 bases align to TRBD1. Germline trimming cut 3 bases from V and 8 bases from J; bases unmatched to any gene: 5. The CDR3 runs to 12 residues. The germline CDR1 and CDR2 sequences are SQVTM and ANQGSEA. CDR3 sequence: CSVDRGTGGYTF. CDR3 in DNA: TGCAGCGTTGATAGGGGGACAGGCGGCTACACCTTC.

A word on this clone: Other DNA sequences in the same sample also yield this CDR3. The rearrangement joins TRBV11-3 to TRBJ1-1; maybe TRBD1 (5 bases). The V end was cut by 1 base, the J end by 5 bases, with 8 bases between. The CDR3 runs 13 residues. CDR1 is SGHNT and CDR2 is YENEEA in the germline V gene. CDR3 sequence: CASSLGPGTEAFF. CDR3 bases: TGTGCCAGCAGCTTAGGCCCAGGGACTGAAGCTTTCTTT.

This chain joins TRBV12-5 and TRBJ1-1; D is perhaps TRBD1 (6 bases). CDR1 LGHNT and CDR2 FRNRAP come from the germline V gene. The CDR3 sequence is 15 residues long. Trimming shortened V by 2 bases and J by 0 bases, and 10 bases separated the two germline ends. CDR3 region: CASGLQGPLNTEAFF. The CDR3 DNA reads as TGTGCTAGTGGTTTGCAGGGGCCCTTGAACACTGAAGCTTTCTTT.

The chain has TRBV30 and TRBJ1-1; 7 positions agree with TRBD1. Germline assignment: CDR1 GTSNPN and CDR2 SVGIG (reference sequence). Trimming cost V 2 bases and J 1 base; bases outside gene matches: 4. This CDR3 has 14 residues. Here the CDR3 reads CAWSRQGWNTEAFF. CDR3 coding DNA: TGTGCCTGGAGTCGACAGGGATGGAACACTGAAGCTTTCTTT.

The chain is built from TRBV28 and TRBJ2-7, with 12 bases lining up with TRBD2. Germline CDR1 and CDR2: MDHEN and SYDVKM. This CDR3 has 14 amino acids. Trimming took 10 bases from V and 3 from J; bases not matched to a gene: 7. This chain's CDR3 is CATIGLAGHYEQYF. Written as DNA, the CDR3 is TGTGCCACTATAGGACTAGCGGGACACTACGAGCAGTACTTC. Looking up the rest from reference TRBV28 and TRBJ2-7 gives the full variable domain: DVKVTQSSRYLVKRTGEKVFLECVQDMDHENMFWYRQDPGLGLRLIYFSYDVKMKEKGDIPEGYSVSREKKERFSLILESASTNQTSMYLCATIGLAGHYEQYFGPGTRLTVT.

This chain uses TRBV29-1 with TRBJ2-5; 12 nucleotides agree with TRBD2. The DNA end favors TRBJ2-7, so the J call may be wrong. Germline V gives CDR1 SQVTM, CDR2 ANQGSEA. The CDR3 contains 15 residues. CDR3 loop: CSVLTSGRHSYEQYF. The DNA for the CDR3 is TGCAGCGTCCTAACTAGCGGGAGGCACTCCTACGAGCAGTACTTC.

This clone was counted once. The V call is TRBV5-1, the J call TRBJ1-5; TRBD1 agrees at 10 bases. CDR1 and CDR2 from the germline V gene are SGHRS and YFSETQ. The CDR3 sequence is 17 residues long. After removal of 3 bases from V and 1 base from J, the junction contained 7 bases not matched to a gene. This chain's CDR3 is CASSSPGQGTSNQPQHF. The CDR3, as DNA: TGCGCCAGCAGCTCCCCGGGACAGGGGACGAGCAATCAGCCCCAGCATTTT.

This rearrangement joins TRBV28 to TRBJ1-2; D gene uncertain. The V gene lost 6 bases and the J gene lost 4 bases, with 15 bases spanning the gap. The germline V gene has CDR1 MDHEN and CDR2 SYDVKM. This CDR3 has 14 residues. The CDR3 DNA sequence: TGTGCCAGCAGCCCGGCGGCCCGGGTCTATGGCTACACCTTC. This encodes CASSPAARVYGYTF.

This chain links TRBV5-6 with TRBJ2-1, with a weak D call TRBD2 (6 bases). Between the trimmed V and J ends, which lost 3 bases and 3 bases, there was a span of 10 bases. Germline CDR1 is SGHDT and CDR2 is YYEEEE. CDR3 length equals 14 residues. In nucleotides, the CDR3 is TGTGCCAGCAGCTCCGGACTATTCTACAATGAGCAGTTCTTC. Translation: CASSSGLFYNEQFF.

This chain links TRBV10-3 with TRBJ2-7; TRBD2 agrees at 13 bases. CDR1 and CDR2 from the germline V gene are ENHRY and SYGVKD. The trim removed 6 bases at V and 5 bases at J, leaving 10 bases unmatched. The CDR3 has 16 amino acids. The CDR3 region is CAISRPGLAGAHEQYF. The CDR3 DNA sequence: TGTGCCATCAGCAGACCCGGACTAGCGGGAGCCCACGAGCAGTACTTC.

This chain uses TRBV10-2 with TRBJ2-7; TRBD2 agrees at 13 bases. CDR1 and CDR2 from the germline V gene are WSHSY and SAAADI. J was trimmed by 0 bases and V by 3 bases; bases with no gene match: 11. CDR3 size: 19 residues. As DNA, the CDR3 is TGCGCCAGCAGTGAACGTCCCGGGACTAGCGGGACTATCTCCTACGAGCAGTACTTC. Translated: CASSERPGTSGTISYEQYF.

CDR3 region: CASSLLAGGILSYNEQFF. In nucleotides, the CDR3 is TGTGCCAGCAGCTTACTAGCTGGCGGTATTTTGTCCTACAATGAGCAGTTCTTC. This chain connects TRBV12-1 to TRBJ2-1; the DNA was not compared with TRBD2, the D call given in the table. TRBV12-1 is a pseudogene. The CDR3 is 18 residues long.

The chain is built from TRBV2 and TRBJ1-1, with 7 bases matching TRBD1. CDR3 length: 15 residues. Trimming at V came to 5 bases and at J to 5 bases, leaving 11 bases not matched to a gene. In germline, CDR1 is SNHLY, CDR2 FYNNEI. In DNA, the CDR3 is TGTGCCAGCAGTCTAACAGGGACAGCGACGACTGAAGCTTTCTTT. Its translation is CASSLTGTATTEAFF.

This clone has a single count. V and J are TRBV18 and TRBJ1-5, with D possibly matching TRBD1 (6 bases). The CDR3 length is 16 residues. The ends were cut back, 0 bases at V and 5 bases at J, with 14 bases in the middle. CDR1 KGHSH and CDR2 LQKENI come from the germline V gene. CDR3: CASSPPTGLTDQPQHF. As DNA, the CDR3 is TGTGCCAGCTCACCACCAACAGGGCTGACTGATCAGCCCCAGCATTTT.

V is TRBV27 and J is TRBJ2-7; TRBD2 matches at 12 bases. Per germline, CDR1 MNHEY and CDR2 SMNVEV (reference sequence). The CDR3 totals 14 residues. J lost 4 bases, V lost 4 bases, and 2 bases had no gene match. In nucleotides, the CDR3 is TGTGCCAGCAGTTCTAGCGGGAGGGCTTACGAGCAGTACTTC. Translated: CASSSSGRAYEQYF.

The CDR3 bases are TGTGCCATCAGTGAGTCGGGGAGGGATTACGAGCAGTACTTC. It yields the protein CAISESGRDYEQYF. The chain has TRBV10-3 and TRBJ2-7; 7 positions agree with TRBD2. Germline lookup yields CDR1 ENHRY and CDR2 SYGVKD. This CDR3 has 14 amino acids. V was clipped by 0 bases and J by 4 bases; unmatched bases: 3.

Concerning this clone: Other DNA sequences from this sample encode an identical CDR3 as well. The V call is TRBV30, the J call TRBJ1-5, with D possibly matching TRBD1 (6 bases). From germline, CDR1 is GTSNPN and CDR2 SVGIG (reference sequence). The CDR3 runs to 12 residues. Trimming stripped 5 bases from V and 4 bases from J, with 9 bases between. In DNA, the CDR3 is TGTGCCTGGTCTACAGGGAATCAGCCCCAGCATTTT. Translated, it gives CAWSTGNQPQHF.

The J gene is TRBJ2-7, the V gene TRBV2, with 14 nucleotides matching TRBD2. The CDR3 totals 13 residues. Germline CDR1 and CDR2: SNHLY and FYNNEI. V was pared by 10 bases and J by 7 bases, with 6 bases of the junction left unmatched. The CDR3 DNA is TGTGCCACCGGGACTAGCGGGGGAAGGGAGCAGTACTTC. As protein: CATGTSGGREQYF.

The V call is TRBV9, the J call TRBJ2-1; TRBD1 agrees at 11 bases. This CDR3 is 18 amino acids long. V shed 0 bases and J 5 bases; nucleotides not matched to a gene: 10. Germline CDR1 reads SGDLS; CDR2 reads YYNGEE. The CDR3 protein is CASSVGPAPGQGDNEQFF. In DNA, the CDR3 is TGTGCCAGCAGCGTAGGCCCCGCACCGGGACAGGGGGACAATGAGCAGTTCTTC. Full variable domain (remainder filled in from reference TRBV9 and TRBJ2-1): DSGVTQTPKHLITATGQRVTLRCSPRSGDLSVYWYQQSLDQGLQFLIQYYNGEERAKGNILERFSAQQFPDLHSELNLSSLELGDSALYFCASSVGPAPGQGDNEQFFGPGTRLTVL.

The V and J genes are TRBV5-4 and TRBJ1-1; maybe TRBD1 (6 bases). This CDR3 comprises 15 residues. Trimming cost V 4 bases and J 7 bases, with 20 bases left between them. CDR1 is SGHNT and CDR2 is YYREEE in the germline V gene (reference sequence). This CDR3 reads CASSTGVGGGVEAFF. The CDR3 DNA reads as TGTGCCAGCAGCACTGGGGTAGGGGGGGGAGTTGAAGCTTTCTTT.

The CDR3 nucleotides read TGCGCCAGCAGCTTCCTGCGGGAGGCCAACACCGGGGAGCTGTTTTTT. Protein sequence: CASSFLREANTGELFF. J is TRBJ2-2 and V is TRBV5-1, with 8 bases fitting TRBD2. The germline gives CDR1 SGHRS, CDR2 YFSETQ. The CDR3 spans 16 residues. V was pared by 2 bases and J by 2 bases, with 5 bases of the junction left unmatched.

This chain uses TRBV19 with TRBJ2-1; D is undetermined. In germline, CDR1 is LNHDA, CDR2 SQIVND (reference sequence). The CDR3 has 13 amino acids. The germline V and J ends were trimmed by 2 bases and 8 bases, with 10 bases remaining between them. The chain's CDR3 is CASSITSPDEQFF. The CDR3 region has the DNA TGTGCCAGTAGTATAACATCCCCAGATGAGCAGTTCTTC. Filled out from reference TRBV19 and TRBJ2-1, the complete variable domain reads DGGITQSPKYLFRKEGQNVTLSCEQNLNHDAMYWYRQDPGQGLRLIYYSQIVNDFQKGDIAEGYSVSREKKESFPLTVTSAQKNPTAFYLCASSITSPDEQFFGPGTRLTVL.

The V and J genes are TRBV29-1 and TRBJ1-1, with D possibly being TRBD1 (5 bases). In germline, CDR1 is SQVTM, CDR2 ANQGSEA. The CDR3 has 17 amino acids. The V end lost 0 bases, the J end lost 1 base, and 18 bases lay between the germline ends. The CDR3 DNA sequence: TGCAGCGTTGAAGAACCCCGTTGGCGGGACTGGAACACTGAAGCTTTCTTT. This encodes CSVEEPRWRDWNTEAFF.